This TCR beta chain was recorded in a study of shared T cell receptors in the human thymus. Germline assignment: CDR1 MNHNS and CDR2 SASEGT. Trimming cost V 7 bases and J 3 bases; bases outside gene matches: 7. This CDR3 contains 14 residues. Clones were sequenced by immunoSEQ multiplex PCR, and TCRdb holds only the in-frame ones, with some missing. Here the sample spans about 380,000 clones, approximately 95% being singletons. This clonotype was obtained from a human donor. This sequence joins TRBV6-1 and TRBJ2-7; TRBD1 agrees at 9 bases. Sequencing used thymocytes. CDR3 DNA: TGTGCCAGCACCGACCGGACAGGGGTCTACGAGCAGTACTTC. Translating it yields CASTDRTGVYEQYF.